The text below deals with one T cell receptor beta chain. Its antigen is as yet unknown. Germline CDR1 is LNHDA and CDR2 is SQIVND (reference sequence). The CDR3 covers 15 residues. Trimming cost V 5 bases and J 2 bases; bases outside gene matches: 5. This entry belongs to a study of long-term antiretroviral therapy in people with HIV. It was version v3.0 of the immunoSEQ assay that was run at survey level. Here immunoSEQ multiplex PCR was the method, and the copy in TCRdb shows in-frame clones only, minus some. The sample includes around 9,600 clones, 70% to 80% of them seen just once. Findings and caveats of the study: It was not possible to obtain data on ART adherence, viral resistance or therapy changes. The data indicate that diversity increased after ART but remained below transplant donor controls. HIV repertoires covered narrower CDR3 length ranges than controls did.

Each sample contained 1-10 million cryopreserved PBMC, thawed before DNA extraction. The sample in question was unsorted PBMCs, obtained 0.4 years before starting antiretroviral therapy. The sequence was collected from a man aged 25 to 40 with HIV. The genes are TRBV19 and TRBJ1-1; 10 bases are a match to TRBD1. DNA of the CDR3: TGTGCCAGTAGTCTCGGACAGGGGGGTAACACTGAAGCTTTCTTT. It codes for CASSLGQGGNTEAFF.